The next 13 T cell receptor beta chains were all read from a single sample in a study of T cells in Graves' hyperthyroidism and ophthalmopathy. Researchers took RNA transcripts and amplified the TCR beta CDR3 regions from them. Initially, a first-round RT-PCR of the TCR CDR3 employed the HTBI primer set. TCRdb reprocessed the multiplex PCR reads via MiXCR and lists one record per CDR3 protein. Of approximately 400,000 distinct CDR3 sequences detected, 15% appear once; the ten largest clones hold 30% to 35%. Sequenced material: blood. These receptors originate from a woman aged 25 to 45 with Graves' hyperthyroidism.

Many counts were recorded for this clonotype. The J gene is TRBJ2-7, the V gene TRBV5-1; 9 bases fit TRBD2. CDR1 SGHRS and CDR2 YFSETQ come from the germline V gene. CDR3 length: 17 residues. Trimming at V came to 0 bases and at J to 3 bases, leaving 10 bases not matched to a gene. CDR3 protein: CASSLALSTSGFYEQYF. CDR3 in DNA: TGCGCCAGCAGCTTGGCCCTGTCGACTAGCGGATTCTACGAGCAGTACTTC.

The chain links TRBV27 to TRBJ2-4; D is possibly TRBD1 (6 bases). V was shortened by 3 bases and J by 2 bases, with 8 bases between the two germline ends. In germline, CDR1 is MNHEY, CDR2 SMNVEV (reference sequence). This CDR3 is 14 amino acids long. The DNA of the CDR3 is TGTGCCAGCAGTTTCAGGGGATCCAAAAACATTCAGTACTTC. Its protein is CASSFRGSKNIQYF.

This clonotype was seen at least ten times. The CDR3 DNA is TGTGCCAGCAGCAGGACAGGCGGCGTCAACACCGGGGAGCTGTTTTTT. It yields the protein CASSRTGGVNTGELFF. The chain uses TRBV3-1 and TRBJ2-2; 7 bases line up with TRBD1. V shed 5 bases, J shed 2 bases, and the junction held 8 bases outside the gene matches. The germline CDR1 and CDR2 sequences are LGHDT and YNNKEL (reference sequence). CDR3 length: 16 residues.

The CDR3 sequence is CASHERAVGLYNEQFF. The DNA of the CDR3 is TGCGCCAGCCACGAACGGGCGGTGGGACTTTACAATGAGCAGTTCTTC. The chain combines TRBV5-1 with TRBJ2-1; D is possibly TRBD2 (6 bases). Germline V lookup: CDR1 SGHRS, CDR2 YFSETQ. CDR3 size: 16 residues. V lost 7 bases and J lost 4, with 21 bases in between.

This clonotype has just a few counts. The J gene is TRBJ1-6, the V gene TRBV5-4; D not certain. V was pared by 2 bases and J by 5 bases, with 11 bases between. CDR1 SGHNT and CDR2 YYREEE come from the germline V gene (reference sequence). This CDR3 spans 15 amino acids. In DNA, the CDR3 is TGTGCCAGCAGCTTCGTCCCTAACGATAATTCACCCCTCCACTTT. Its translation is CASSFVPNDNSPLHF. Complete variable domain (other parts from reference TRBV5-4 and TRBJ1-6): ETGVTQSPTHLIKTRGQQVTLRCSSQSGHNTVSWYQQALGQGPQFIFQYYREEENGRGNFPPRFSGLQFPNYSSELNVNALELDDSALYLCASSFVPNDNSPLHFGNGTRLTVT.

This clonotype was observed at least ten times. The rearrangement links TRBV20-1 to TRBJ2-1; 12 bases are shared with TRBD2. CDR3 length equals 13 residues. The germline V gene encodes CDR1 DFQATT and CDR2 SNEGSKA (reference sequence). The ends lost 5 bases at V and 5 bases at J; junction bases unmatched: 1. The CDR3 region has the DNA TGCAGTGCTTGGACTAGCGGGGACAATGAGCAGTTCTTC. Residues: CSAWTSGDNEQFF.

The chain employs TRBV7-2 and TRBJ2-3, with D uncertain. In germline, CDR1 is SGHTA, CDR2 FQGNSA. The CDR3 length is 14 residues. Trimming removed 3 bases from V and 2 bases from J, with 9 bases in between. The CDR3 here is CASSFVADTDTQYF. The CDR3 DNA reads TGTGCCAGCAGCTTTGTAGCAGACACAGATACGCAGTATTTT. Based on the CDR3 plus reference TRBV7-2 and TRBJ2-3, the full variable domain is GAGVSQSPSNKVTEKGKDVELRCDPISGHTALYWYRQSLGQGLEFLIYFQGNSAPDKSGLPSDRFSAERTGGSVSTLTIQRTQQEDSAVYLCASSFVADTDTQYFGPGTRLTVL.

This clonotype occurred many times. This sequence joins TRBV3-1 and TRBJ2-7; the D is unclear. CDR3 length: 11 residues. Trimming removed 1 base from V and 6 bases from J, with 4 bases in between. The germline CDR1 and CDR2 sequences are LGHDT and YNNKEL (reference sequence). The CDR3 protein is CASSQGAEQYF. The CDR3 DNA reads as TGTGCCAGCAGCCAAGGGGCCGAGCAGTACTTC.

Of note for this clonotype: At one end the junction does not follow the germline gene, possibly because of a read error. V usage is TRBV27 and J usage is TRBJ2-3; weak D call: TRBD2 (5 bases). This CDR3 is 16 amino acids long. Germline V gene lookup returns CDR1 MNHEY and CDR2 SMNVEV (reference sequence). DNA for the CDR3: TGTGCCAGCAACAATTACCGGACTGAGGGCACAAATACGCAGTATTTT. Protein: CASNNYRTEGTNTQYF.

The CDR3 protein is CSAILGGRANQPQHF. For the CDR3, the DNA is TGCAGTGCTATACTTGGTGGCAGGGCTAATCAGCCCCAGCATTTT. The rearrangement joins TRBV20-1 to TRBJ1-5; possibly TRBD1 for D (5 bases). From germline, CDR1 is DFQATT and CDR2 SNEGSKA (reference sequence). There are 15 residues in the CDR3. The germline V and J ends were trimmed by 4 bases and 4 bases, with 17 bases remaining between them.

In DNA form, the CDR3 reads TGTGCCAGCAGCCAACAAATCACAGGGGATGGCTACACCTTC. Encoded protein: CASSQQITGDGYTF. The V gene is TRBV7-2, the J gene TRBJ1-2; 7 bases agree with TRBD1. Germline V gives CDR1 SGHTA, CDR2 FQGNSA. The CDR3 spans 14 residues. Trimming at V came to 5 bases and at J to 6 bases, leaving 9 bases not matched to a gene. Complete variable domain (other parts from reference TRBV7-2 and TRBJ1-2): GAGVSQSPSNKVTEKGKDVELRCDPISGHTALYWYRQSLGQGLEFLIYFQGNSAPDKSGLPSDRFSAERTGGSVSTLTIQRTQQEDSAVYLCASSQQITGDGYTFGSGTRLTVV.

This clonotype was seen ten or more times. This rearrangement joins TRBV20-1 to TRBJ2-2; no definite D call. V lost 1 base and J 1 base, leaving 7 bases between the germline ends. CDR3 size: 14 residues. CDR1 and CDR2 from the germline V gene are DFQATT and SNEGSKA (reference sequence). CDR3 region: CSARVYKNTGELFF. The DNA for the CDR3 is TGCAGTGCTAGAGTCTACAAGAACACCGGGGAGCTGTTTTTT.

The table lists this clonotype with many counts. This chain connects TRBV3-1 to TRBJ2-3; no firm D call. Germline CDR1 LGHDT, CDR2 YNNKEL (reference sequence). V was trimmed by 1 base and J by 5 bases, leaving 4 bases between them. The CDR3 runs to 12 residues. For the CDR3, the DNA is TGTGCCAGCAGCCAAGTCAGAGATACGCAGTATTTT. Protein product: CASSQVRDTQYF.